This TCR beta chain was found in a study of PD-1 blockade in mismatch repair-deficient tumors. Study in general: Patients had around 11 mismatch repair-deficient cancer types, all previously treated and progressing. Study-level points and caveats: After pembrolizumab, tumor-resident clones rose rapidly, then generally contracted before radiologic responses.

Germline CDR1 MGHDK, CDR2 SYGVNS. The V end was cut by 5 bases, the J end by 7 bases, with 5 bases between. The CDR3 is 11 residues long. This clone was found a few times. Its cognate antigen is unknown. TCRdb keeps only in-frame clones here, not all; method: immunoSEQ multiplex PCR. Seen here are about 84,000 clones, over 70% observed once, and the top ten hold roughly 2.7%. All patients were mismatch repair deficient, assessed by either PCR or immunohistochemistry. Three pembrolizumab responders had their TCRs sequenced. J is TRBJ2-2 and V is TRBV25-1, with D unclear. The receptor's source is an adult with mismatch repair-deficient cancer. The sample in question was peripheral blood, obtained 12 weeks after starting pembrolizumab. This CDR3 is CASSQIGELFF. Here the CDR3 DNA reads TGTGCCAGCAGTCAGATCGGGGAGCTGTTTTTT.